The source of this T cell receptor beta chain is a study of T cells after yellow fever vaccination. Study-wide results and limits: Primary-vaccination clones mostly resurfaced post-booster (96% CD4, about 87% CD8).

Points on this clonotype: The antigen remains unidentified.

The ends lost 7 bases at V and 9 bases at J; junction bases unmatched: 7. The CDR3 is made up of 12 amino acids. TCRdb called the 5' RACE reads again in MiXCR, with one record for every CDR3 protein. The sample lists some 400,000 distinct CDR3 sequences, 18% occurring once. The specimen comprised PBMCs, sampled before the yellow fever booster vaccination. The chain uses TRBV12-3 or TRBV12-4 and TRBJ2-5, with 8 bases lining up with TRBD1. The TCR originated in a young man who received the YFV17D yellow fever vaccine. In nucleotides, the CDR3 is TGTGCCAGCATGAACAGGGGGTCGGCCCAGTACTTC. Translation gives CASMNRGSAQYF.